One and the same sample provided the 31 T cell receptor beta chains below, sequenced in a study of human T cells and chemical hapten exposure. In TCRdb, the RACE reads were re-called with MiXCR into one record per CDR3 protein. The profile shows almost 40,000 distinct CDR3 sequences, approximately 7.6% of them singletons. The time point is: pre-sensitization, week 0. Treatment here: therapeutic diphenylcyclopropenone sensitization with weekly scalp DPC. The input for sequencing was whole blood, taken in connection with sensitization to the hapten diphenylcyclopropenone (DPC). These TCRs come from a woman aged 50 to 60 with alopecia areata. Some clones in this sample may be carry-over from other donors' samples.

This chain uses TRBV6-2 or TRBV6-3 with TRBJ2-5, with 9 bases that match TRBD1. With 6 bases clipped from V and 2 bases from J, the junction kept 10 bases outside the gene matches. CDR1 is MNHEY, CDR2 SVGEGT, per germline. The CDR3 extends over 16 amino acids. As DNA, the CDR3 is TGTGCCAGCAGGCCGTTTAAGACAGGGGGTCAAGAGACCCAGTACTTC. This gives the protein CASRPFKTGGQETQYF.

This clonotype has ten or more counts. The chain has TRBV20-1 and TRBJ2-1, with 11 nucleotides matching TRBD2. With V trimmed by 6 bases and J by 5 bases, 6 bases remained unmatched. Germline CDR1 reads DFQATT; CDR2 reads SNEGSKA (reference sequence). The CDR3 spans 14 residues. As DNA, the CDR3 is TGCAGTGCCCGGACTAGCGGGCTTAACAATGAGCAGTTCTTC. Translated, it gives CSARTSGLNNEQFF.

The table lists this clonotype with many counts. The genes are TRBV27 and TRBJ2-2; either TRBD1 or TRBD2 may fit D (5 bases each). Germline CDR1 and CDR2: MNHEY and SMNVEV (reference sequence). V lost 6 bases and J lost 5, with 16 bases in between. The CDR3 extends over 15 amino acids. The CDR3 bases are TGTGCCAGCAGCCCCACCGGGACCCCGACCGGGGAGCTGTTTTTT. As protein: CASSPTGTPTGELFF.

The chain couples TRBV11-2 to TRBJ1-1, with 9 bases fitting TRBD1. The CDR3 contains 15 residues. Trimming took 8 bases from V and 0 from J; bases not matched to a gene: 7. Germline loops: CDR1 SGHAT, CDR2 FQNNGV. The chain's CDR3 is CASRRTGVMNTEAFF. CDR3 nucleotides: TGTGCCAGCCGCCGGACAGGGGTCATGAACACTGAAGCTTTCTTT.

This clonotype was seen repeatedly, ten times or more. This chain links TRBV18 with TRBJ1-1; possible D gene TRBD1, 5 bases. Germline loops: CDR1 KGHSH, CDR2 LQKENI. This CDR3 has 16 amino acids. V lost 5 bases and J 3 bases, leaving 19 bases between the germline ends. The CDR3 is CASSSGPLGVDTEAFF. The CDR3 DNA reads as TGTGCCAGCTCATCGGGGCCACTGGGGGTTGACACTGAAGCTTTCTTT.

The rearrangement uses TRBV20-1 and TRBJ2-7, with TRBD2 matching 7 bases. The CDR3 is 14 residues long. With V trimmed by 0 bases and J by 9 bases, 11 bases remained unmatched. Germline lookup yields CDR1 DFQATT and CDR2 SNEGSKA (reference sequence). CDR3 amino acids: CSARDLGLGPRQYF. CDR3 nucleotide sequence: TGCAGTGCTAGAGATCTTGGACTAGGGCCTCGGCAGTACTTC.

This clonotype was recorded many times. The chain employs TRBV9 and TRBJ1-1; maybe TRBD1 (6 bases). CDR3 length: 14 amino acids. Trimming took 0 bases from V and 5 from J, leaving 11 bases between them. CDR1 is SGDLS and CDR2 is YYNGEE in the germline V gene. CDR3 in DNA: TGTGCCAGCAGCGTAGGCCAGGGACATACTGAAGCTTTCTTT. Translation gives CASSVGQGHTEAFF.

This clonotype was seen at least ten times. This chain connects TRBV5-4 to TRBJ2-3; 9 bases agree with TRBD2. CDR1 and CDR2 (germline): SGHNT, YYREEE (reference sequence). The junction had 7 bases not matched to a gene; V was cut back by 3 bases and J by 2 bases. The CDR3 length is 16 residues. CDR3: CASSSPSGTSTDTQYF. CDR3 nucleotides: TGTGCCAGCAGCTCCCCTAGCGGGACGTCCACAGATACGCAGTATTTT. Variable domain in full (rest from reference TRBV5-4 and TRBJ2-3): ETGVTQSPTHLIKTRGQQVTLRCSSQSGHNTVSWYQQALGQGPQFIFQYYREEENGRGNFPPRFSGLQFPNYSSELNVNALELDDSALYLCASSSPSGTSTDTQYFGPGTRLTVL.

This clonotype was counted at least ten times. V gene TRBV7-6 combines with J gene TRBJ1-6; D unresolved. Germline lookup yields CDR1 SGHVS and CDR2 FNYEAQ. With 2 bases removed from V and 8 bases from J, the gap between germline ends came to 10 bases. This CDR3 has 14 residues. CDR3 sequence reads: CASSLRARDSPLHF. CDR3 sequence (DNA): TGTGCCAGCAGCTTAAGGGCAAGGGATTCACCCCTCCACTTT.

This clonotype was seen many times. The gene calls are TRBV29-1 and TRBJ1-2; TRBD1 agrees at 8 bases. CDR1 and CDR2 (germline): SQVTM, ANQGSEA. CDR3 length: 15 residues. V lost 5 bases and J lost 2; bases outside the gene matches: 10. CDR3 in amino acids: CSVPSGQALNYGYTF. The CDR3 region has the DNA TGCAGCGTTCCGTCGGGACAGGCCCTGAACTATGGCTACACCTTC.

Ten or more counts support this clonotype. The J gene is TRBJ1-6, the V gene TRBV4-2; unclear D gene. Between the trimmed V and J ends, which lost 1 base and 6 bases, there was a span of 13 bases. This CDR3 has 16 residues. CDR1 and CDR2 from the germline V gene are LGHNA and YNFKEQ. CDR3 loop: CASSQVQAVTNSPLHF. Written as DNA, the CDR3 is TGTGCCAGCAGCCAAGTCCAGGCCGTGACTAATTCACCCCTCCACTTT.

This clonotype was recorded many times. The CDR3 is CASSPAATGANVLTF. DNA of the CDR3: TGTGCCAGCTCACCTGCGGCCACTGGGGCCAACGTCCTGACTTTC. This chain uses TRBV18 with TRBJ2-6; D is unresolved. This CDR3 is 15 amino acids long. V was clipped by 3 bases and J by 2 bases, with 8 bases between them. CDR1 is KGHSH, CDR2 LQKENI, per germline. Full variable domain (rest looked up from reference TRBV18 and TRBJ2-6): NAGVMQNPRHLVRRRGQEARLRCSPMKGHSHVYWYRQLPEEGLKFMVYLQKENIIDESGMPKERFSAEFPKEGPSILRIQQVVRGDSAAYFCASSPAATGANVLTFGAGSRLTVL.

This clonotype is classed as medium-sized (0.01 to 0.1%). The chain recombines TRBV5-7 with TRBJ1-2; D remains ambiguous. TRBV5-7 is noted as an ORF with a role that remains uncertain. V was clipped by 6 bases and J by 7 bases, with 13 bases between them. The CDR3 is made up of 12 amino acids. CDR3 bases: TGTGCCAGCACCGAATCCTCTCGTGGCTACACCTTC. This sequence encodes CASTESSRGYTF.

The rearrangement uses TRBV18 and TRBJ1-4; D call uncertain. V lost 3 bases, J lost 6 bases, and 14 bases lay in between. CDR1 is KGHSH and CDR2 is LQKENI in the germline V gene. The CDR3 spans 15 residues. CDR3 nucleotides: TGTGCCAGCTCACCGGACCAATTCCTTGATGAAAAACTGTTTTTT. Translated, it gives CASSPDQFLDEKLFF.

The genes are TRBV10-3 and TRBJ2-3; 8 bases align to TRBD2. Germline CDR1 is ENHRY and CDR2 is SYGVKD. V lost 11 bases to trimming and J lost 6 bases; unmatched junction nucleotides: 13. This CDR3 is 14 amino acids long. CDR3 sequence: CALSEAGDLDTQYF. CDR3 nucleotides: TGTGCCCTTAGCGAAGCGGGAGACCTGGATACGCAGTATTTT.

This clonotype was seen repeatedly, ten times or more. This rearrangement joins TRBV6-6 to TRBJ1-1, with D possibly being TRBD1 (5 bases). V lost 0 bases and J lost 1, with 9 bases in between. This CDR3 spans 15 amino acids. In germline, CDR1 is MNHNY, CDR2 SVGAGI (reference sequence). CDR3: CASSYSEGKNTEAFF. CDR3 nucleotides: TGTGCCAGCAGTTACTCTGAGGGGAAGAACACTGAAGCTTTCTTT.

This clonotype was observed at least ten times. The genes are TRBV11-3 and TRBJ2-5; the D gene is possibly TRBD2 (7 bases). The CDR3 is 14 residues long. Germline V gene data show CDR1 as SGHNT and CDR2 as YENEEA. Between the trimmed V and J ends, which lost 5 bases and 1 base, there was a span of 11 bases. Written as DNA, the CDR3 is TGTGCCAGCAGCCCGGGGGGCGCCCAAGAGACCCAGTACTTC. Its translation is CASSPGGAQETQYF.

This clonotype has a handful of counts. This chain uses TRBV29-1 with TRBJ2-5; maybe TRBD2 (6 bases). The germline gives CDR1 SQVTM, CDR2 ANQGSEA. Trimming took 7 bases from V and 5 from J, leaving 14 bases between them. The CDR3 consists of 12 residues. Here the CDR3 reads CSADAGRETQYF. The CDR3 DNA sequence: TGCAGCGCTGACGCAGGGAGGGAGACCCAGTACTTC.

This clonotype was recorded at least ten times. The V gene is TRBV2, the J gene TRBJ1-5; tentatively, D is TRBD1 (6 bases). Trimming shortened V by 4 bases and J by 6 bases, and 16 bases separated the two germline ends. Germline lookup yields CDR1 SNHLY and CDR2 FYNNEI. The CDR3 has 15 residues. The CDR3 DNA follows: TGTGCCAGCAGTGGGACAGTCTCTGGCGGTCAGCCCCAGCATTTT. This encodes CASSGTVSGGQPQHF.

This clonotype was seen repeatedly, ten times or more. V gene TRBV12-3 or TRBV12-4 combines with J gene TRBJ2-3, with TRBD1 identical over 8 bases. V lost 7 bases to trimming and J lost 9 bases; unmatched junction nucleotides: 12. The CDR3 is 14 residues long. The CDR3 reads CASTIRGPGDTQYF. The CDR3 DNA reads TGTGCCAGCACCATCAGGGGGCCCGGAGACACGCAGTATTTT.

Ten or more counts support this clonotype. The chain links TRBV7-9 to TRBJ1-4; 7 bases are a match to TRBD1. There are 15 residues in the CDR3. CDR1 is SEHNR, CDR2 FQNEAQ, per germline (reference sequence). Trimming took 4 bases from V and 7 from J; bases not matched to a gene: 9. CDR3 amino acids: CASSSLRGGVEKLFF. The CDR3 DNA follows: TGTGCCAGCAGCTCCCTGAGAGGGGGCGTTGAAAAACTGTTTTTT.

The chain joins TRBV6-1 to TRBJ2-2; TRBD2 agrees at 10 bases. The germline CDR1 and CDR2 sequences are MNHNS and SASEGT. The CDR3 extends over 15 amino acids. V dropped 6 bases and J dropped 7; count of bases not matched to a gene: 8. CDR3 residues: CASRRAGGQGGELFF. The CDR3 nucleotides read TGTGCCAGCAGACGAGCGGGAGGGCAAGGCGGGGAGCTGTTTTTT.

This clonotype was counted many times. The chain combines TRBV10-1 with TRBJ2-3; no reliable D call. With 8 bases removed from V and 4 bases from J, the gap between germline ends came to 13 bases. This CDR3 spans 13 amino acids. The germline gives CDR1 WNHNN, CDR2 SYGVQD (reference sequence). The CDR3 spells CASARRASDTQYF. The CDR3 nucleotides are TGCGCCAGCGCGAGGAGAGCGTCAGATACGCAGTATTTT.

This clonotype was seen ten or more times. CDR3 sequence: CASSPTVAGGDNEQFF. The CDR3 DNA reads as TGCGCCAGCAGCCCTACCGTAGCGGGAGGGGACAATGAGCAGTTCTTC. This rearrangement joins TRBV5-1 to TRBJ2-1; 11 bases line up with TRBD2. The CDR3 loop spans 16 amino acids. Trimming cost V 4 bases and J 5 bases; bases outside gene matches: 8. Germline V gene sequence: CDR1 SGHRS, CDR2 YFSETQ.

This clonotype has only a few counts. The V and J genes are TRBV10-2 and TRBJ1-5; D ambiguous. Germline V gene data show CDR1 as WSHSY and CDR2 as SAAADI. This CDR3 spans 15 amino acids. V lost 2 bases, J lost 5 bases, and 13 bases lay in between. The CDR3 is CASSEGSLNDQPQHF. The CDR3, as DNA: TGCGCCAGCAGTGAGGGCAGCCTCAACGATCAGCCCCAGCATTTT.

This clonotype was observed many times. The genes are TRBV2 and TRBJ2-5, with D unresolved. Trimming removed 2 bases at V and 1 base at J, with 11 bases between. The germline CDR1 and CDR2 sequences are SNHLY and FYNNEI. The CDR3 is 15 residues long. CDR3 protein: CASSEQTLSQETQYF. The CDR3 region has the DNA TGTGCCAGCAGTGAACAAACACTAAGCCAAGAGACCCAGTACTTC.

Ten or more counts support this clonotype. The CDR3 nucleotides read TGTGCCAGCAGTTATGCGGGAGGGACCAAAAACATTCAGTACTTC. This codes for CASSYAGGTKNIQYF. The V call is TRBV6-5, the J call TRBJ2-4, with 9 positions matching TRBD2. Germline V lookup: CDR1 MNHEY, CDR2 SVGAGI. With V trimmed by 3 bases and J by 2 bases, 2 bases remained unmatched. The CDR3 totals 15 residues.

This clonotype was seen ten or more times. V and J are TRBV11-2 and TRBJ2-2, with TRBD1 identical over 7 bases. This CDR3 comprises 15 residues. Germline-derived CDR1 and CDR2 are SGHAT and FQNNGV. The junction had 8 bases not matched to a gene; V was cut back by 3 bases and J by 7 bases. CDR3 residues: CASSLLDRVNGELFF. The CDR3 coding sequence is TGTGCCAGCAGCTTGCTCGACAGGGTTAACGGGGAGCTGTTTTTT.

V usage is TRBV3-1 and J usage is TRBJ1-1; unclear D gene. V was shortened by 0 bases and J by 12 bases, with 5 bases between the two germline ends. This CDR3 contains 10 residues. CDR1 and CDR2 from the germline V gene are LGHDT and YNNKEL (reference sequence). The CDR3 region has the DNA TGTGCCAGCAGCCAAGAACGAACTTTCTTT. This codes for CASSQERTFF. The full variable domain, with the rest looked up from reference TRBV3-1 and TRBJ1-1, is DTAVSQTPKYLVTQMGNDKSIKCEQNLGHDTMYWYKQDSKKFLKIMFSYNNKELIINETVPNRFSPKSPDKAHLNLHINSLELGDSAVYFCASSQERTFFGQGTRLTVV.

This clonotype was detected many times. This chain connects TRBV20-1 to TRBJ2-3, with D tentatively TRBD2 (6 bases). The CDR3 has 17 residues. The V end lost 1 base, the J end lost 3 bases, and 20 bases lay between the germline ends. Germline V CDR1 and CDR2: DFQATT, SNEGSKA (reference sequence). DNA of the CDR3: TGCAGTGCTAGAGGAAATTTAGTGGAGGGCCCAACAGATACGCAGTATTTT. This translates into CSARGNLVEGPTDTQYF.

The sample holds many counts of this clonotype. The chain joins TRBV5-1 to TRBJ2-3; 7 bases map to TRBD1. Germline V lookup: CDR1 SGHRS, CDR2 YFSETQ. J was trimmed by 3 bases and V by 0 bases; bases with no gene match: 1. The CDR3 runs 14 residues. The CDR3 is CASSLDRGTDTQYF. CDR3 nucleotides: TGCGCCAGCAGCTTGGACAGGGGAACAGATACGCAGTATTTT.